These T cell receptor beta chains were read from a single sample in a study of cytomegalovirus exposure and HLA in healthy donors. Libraries were prepared by immunoSEQ multiplex PCR; TCRdb keeps only in-frame clonotypes and omits some of them. The data contain fewer than 95,000 clones, roughly three fifths of them singletons. The sample consisted of PBMCs. The receptors here all came from a woman under 40 in good health and CMV-seronegative. The CDR3 runs from the conserved cysteine through the conserved F or W. Each record gives: J gene, V gene, clone size, D gene, CDR3 DNA, CDR3 protein. The D gene is left open where the match is weak. Clone sizes are given selectively: once, few, many, or a class where the clone is expanded.

TRBJ2-5,TRBV5-1,NA,TRBD2,TGCGCCAGCAGCCCGGAAGCGGGGCGAGAGACCCAGTACTTC,CASSPEAGRETQYF
TRBJ1-2,TRBV6-4,NA,NA,TGTGCCAGCAGTGAGACAGGTAACTATGGCTACACCTTC,CASSETGNYGYTF
TRBJ1-5,TRBV19,few,NA,TGTGCCAGTAGGACACTCCATCAGCCCCAGCATTTT,CASRTLHQPQHF
TRBJ1-1,TRBV5-4,NA,NA,TGTGCCAGCAGCACTCCCCCGACGGGGACTGAAGCTTTCTTT,CASSTPPTGTEAFF
TRBJ2-7,TRBV2,few,NA,TGTGCCAGCAGTGTGGGGGCAGGGACCCGCGAGCAGTACTTC,CASSVGAGTREQYF
TRBJ1-3,TRBV28,NA,NA,TGTGCCAGCAGTTTATTAACCCCAGGTCCAAACACCATATATTTT,CASSLLTPGPNTIYF
TRBJ2-4,TRBV4-3,medium-sized,NA,TGCGCCAGCAGCCAAGAATTTCGGGGGATTCAGTACTTC,CASSQEFRGIQYF
TRBJ2-7,TRBV6-6,NA,TRBD2,TGTGCCAGCAGTTATAGCGGGGGAGGCTACGAGCAGTACTTC,CASSYSGGGYEQYF
TRBJ2-1,TRBV7-9,once,TRBD1,TGTGCCAGCAGCCTTATACCAGCAGGGGGATTCTACAATGAGCAGTTCTTC,CASSLIPAGGFYNEQFF
TRBJ2-7,TRBV6-5,NA,TRBD1,TGTGCCAGCAGTTACTCGGGACAGGGGGGCTACGAGCAGTACTTC,CASSYSGQGGYEQYF
TRBJ2-1,TRBV27,once,TRBD2,TGTGCCAGCAACGCGATAGCGGGAGGTGAGCAGTTCTTC,CASNAIAGGEQFF
TRBJ1-4,TRBV5-1,few,TRBD1,TGCGCCAGCAGCACGGGACAGGGGTATGAAAAACTGTTTTTT,CASSTGQGYEKLFF
TRBJ2-7,TRBV7-3,few,TRBD1,TGTGCCAGCAGTCGCGACAGGGCAGGGGAGCAGTACTTC,CASSRDRAGEQYF
TRBJ2-2,TRBV7-3,NA,NA,TGTGCCAGCAGCTCCCAGGGCGGTGGCACCGGGGAGCTGTTTTTT,CASSSQGGGTGELFF
TRBJ1-5,TRBV10-3,NA,NA,TGTGCCATCAGTGAGGGGGGGGGTTCCAATCAGCCCCAGCATTTT,CAISEGGGSNQPQHF
TRBJ2-7,TRBV6-1,few,TRBD2,TGTGCCAGCGAAACGGGAGGGCCCTACGAGCAGTACTTC,CASETGGPYEQYF
TRBJ2-1,TRBV5-4,NA,NA,TGTGCCAGCAGCTCCCAGAGGGATGAGCAGTTCTTC,CASSSQRDEQFF
TRBJ2-2,TRBV27,once,NA,TGTGCCAGCAGGGGCTTAACCGGGGAGCTGTTTTTT,CASRGLTGELFF
TRBJ1-1,TRBV6-5,NA,TRBD1,TGTGCCAGCAGTTACGGGACAGGGGTTCCGAACACTGAAGCTTTCTTT,CASSYGTGVPNTEAFF
TRBJ2-3,TRBV4-1,few,TRBD2,TGCGCCAGCAGCCTGGGAGCGGGGGGGCCCTCCACAGATACGCAGTATTTT,CASSLGAGGPSTDTQYF
TRBJ2-3,TRBV10-1,NA,NA,TGCGCCAGCCGGGGAGAGGGTGCGACGCAGTATTTT,CASRGEGATQYF
TRBJ2-3,TRBV13,NA,NA,TGTGCCAGCAGGCGGACAGATACGCAGTATTTT,CASRRTDTQYF
TRBJ2-2,TRBV5-1,NA,NA,TGCGCCAGCAGCCCGGTAGGGGTCACCGGGGAGCTGTTTTTT,CASSPVGVTGELFF
TRBJ2-7,TRBV6-5,few,NA,TGTGCCAGCAGCCTTAAGTATGACAGTTACGAGCAGTACTTC,CASSLKYDSYEQYF
TRBJ2-4,TRBV4-1,NA,TRBD1,TGCGCCAGCAGACTTCTCCCGGGACAGAAACTATACTTC,CASRLLPGQKLYF
TRBJ1-1,TRBV7-6,NA,NA,TGTGCCAGCAGCCAAAACAGGAACACTGAAGCTTTCTTT,CASSQNRNTEAFF
TRBJ1-2,TRBV29-1,NA,TRBD1,TGCAGCGTTGAAGGGGGGACAGGGGGAGGCTACACCTTC,CSVEGGTGGGYTF
TRBJ2-1,TRBV7-9,NA,NA,TGTGCCAGCAGCTTAGTATCCAGAAGCGGGCCCAATGAGCAGTTCTTC,CASSLVSRSGPNEQFF
TRBJ2-5,TRBV10-1,NA,NA,TGCGCCACCTTGGAGACCCAGTACTTC,CATLETQYF